The rows below give T cell receptor beta chains drawn from one sample of a study of T cell responses to AZD1222 COVID-19 vaccine. Sequencing used immunoSEQ multiplex PCR; TCRdb keeps in-frame clones, though not all of them. This table has roughly 150,000 clones, roughly nine tenths appearing once. The sequences come from peripheral blood, collected on day 0 of AZD1222 vaccination. These receptors all come from an adult in good health. CDR3s leave out the opening cysteine and the closing phenylalanine or tryptophan. D genes are given only for firm matches. Size is omitted from some rows. Given values are once, few, many or a class for expanded clones.

j_call clone_size v_call d_call cdr3_aa
TRBJ1-1 - TRBV5-4 TRBD1 ASSLQGVNTEAF
TRBJ1-5 - TRBV19 - ASSMSWGEQPQH
TRBJ2-3 - TRBV20-1 - SAPLVGTQY
TRBJ1-3 - TRBV10-2 TRBD1 ASGVTGGSGNTIY
TRBJ1-2 - TRBV6-5 - ASSSSGRYGYT
TRBJ1-2 - TRBV28 - ASSYPGGSEGYT
TRBJ2-7 few TRBV27 TRBD1 ASRDRPFSYEQY
TRBJ1-2 - TRBV15 - ATSRHNLKSGRRSHYGYT
TRBJ1-1 - TRBV9 - ASSVGVGAPEAF
TRBJ2-7 - TRBV7-2 - ASSLGPQPKGQY
TRBJ1-2 - TRBV9 - ASSVGDRSNYGYT
TRBJ1-1 many TRBV19 - ASGALVNTEAF
TRBJ2-2 - TRBV19 TRBD1 ASSQGAPGTGELF
TRBJ1-5 once TRBV28 - ASRRLNQPQH
TRBJ1-2 - TRBV7-4 TRBD1 ASSFRPGTGNGYT
TRBJ2-3 once TRBV12-2 - ASRCGTSGDCTDTQY
TRBJ1-6 - TRBV6-4 - ASSGKANSPLH
TRBJ1-2 - TRBV10-3 TRBD1 AISETGTGDGYT
TRBJ2-1 few TRBV14 - ASSQSTRNEQF
TRBJ2-7 - TRBV4-1 TRBD2 ASSLKSSGEGIYEQY
TRBJ2-3 - TRBV7-2 - ASSLELTGPDTQY
TRBJ1-2 - TRBV5-1 - ASSHGQYGYT
TRBJ1-5 once TRBV19 - ASQQGQPQH
TRBJ2-5 - TRBV6-5 TRBD1 ASSYRTGWQGETQY
TRBJ2-7 - TRBV18 - ASSPGLYDEQY
TRBJ1-1 - TRBV2 - ASGGRGAQTEAF
TRBJ1-5 - TRBV19 TRBD1 ASSTNDRGLNQPQH
TRBJ2-7 - TRBV30 - AWSIPSGWKQY
TRBJ2-7 - TRBV11-1 - ASSLEGQTYEQY
TRBJ1-2 - TRBV30 - AYLMRANYGYT
TRBJ1-1 - TRBV12-3/TRBV12-4 - ASSPQMNTEAF
TRBJ1-2 - TRBV6-1 - ASSELGNYGYT
TRBJ1-2 - TRBV9 TRBD1 ASSAGQGAGYGYT
TRBJ2-1 few TRBV27 - ASSLAKYYNEQF
TRBJ2-1 - TRBV20-1 TRBD2 SASSGLTYNEQF
TRBJ2-3 - TRBV5-4 TRBD2 ASSSGLAGRTDTQY
TRBJ2-2 - TRBV11-2 TRBD2 ASSLAGGDTGELF
TRBJ2-4 - TRBV15 - ATSSQGPVAKNIQY
TRBJ1-1 - TRBV19 - AISYGGSAEAF
TRBJ2-5 - TRBV25-1 - ASSEYGFHETQY
TRBJ2-1 - TRBV9 TRBD1 ASSGRRTGTNNEQF
TRBJ2-5 - TRBV19 TRBD1 ASSAGTGGETQY
TRBJ2-7 - TRBV7-9 - ASSREPGTLQGEQY
TRBJ1-5 - TRBV19 - ASSWSGGNNQPQH
TRBJ1-6 - TRBV3-1/TRBV3-2 - ASSQDKNSPLH
TRBJ2-5 - TRBV5-1 - ASKKTRDIETQY
TRBJ2-7 - TRBV4-3 TRBD2 ASSQGAGVGEQY
TRBJ2-6 - TRBV7-2 - ASSLWDVSGANVLT
TRBJ1-2 - TRBV28 - ASKDTLGYT
TRBJ1-2 - TRBV19 - ASSILGDYGYT
TRBJ2-7 - TRBV5-4 - ASSLYQGYEQY
TRBJ2-4 - TRBV2 - ASRNRATGDIQY
TRBJ2-7 - TRBV7-5 - ARTRTGDEQY
TRBJ1-1 once TRBV27 - ASSWFSGNTEAF
TRBJ1-1 - TRBV9 TRBD1 ASSINSREGAENTEAF